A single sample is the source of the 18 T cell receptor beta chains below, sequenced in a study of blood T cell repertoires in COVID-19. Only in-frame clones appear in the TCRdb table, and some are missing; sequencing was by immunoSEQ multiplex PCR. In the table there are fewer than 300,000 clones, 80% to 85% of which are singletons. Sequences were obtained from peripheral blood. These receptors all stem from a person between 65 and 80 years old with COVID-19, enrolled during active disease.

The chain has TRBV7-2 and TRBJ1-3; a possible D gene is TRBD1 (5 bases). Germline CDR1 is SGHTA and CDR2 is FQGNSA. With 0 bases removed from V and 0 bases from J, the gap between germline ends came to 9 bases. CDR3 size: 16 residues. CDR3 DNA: TGTGCCAGCAGCTTAGCGCAGGGCCTCTCTGGAAACACCATATATTTT. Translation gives CASSLAQGLSGNTIYF.

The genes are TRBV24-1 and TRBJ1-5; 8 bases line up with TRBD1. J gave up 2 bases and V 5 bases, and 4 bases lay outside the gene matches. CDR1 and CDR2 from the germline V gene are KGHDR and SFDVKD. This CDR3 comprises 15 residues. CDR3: CATSGTGIGNQPQHF. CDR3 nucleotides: TGTGCCACCAGTGGGACAGGGATCGGCAATCAGCCCCAGCATTTT.

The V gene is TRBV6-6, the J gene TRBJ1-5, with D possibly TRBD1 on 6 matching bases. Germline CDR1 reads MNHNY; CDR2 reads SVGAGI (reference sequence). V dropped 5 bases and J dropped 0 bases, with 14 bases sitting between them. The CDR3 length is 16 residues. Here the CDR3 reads CASSNDRLGSNQPQHF. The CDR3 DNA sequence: TGTGCCAGCAGTAATGACAGGCTAGGTAGCAATCAGCCCCAGCATTTT.

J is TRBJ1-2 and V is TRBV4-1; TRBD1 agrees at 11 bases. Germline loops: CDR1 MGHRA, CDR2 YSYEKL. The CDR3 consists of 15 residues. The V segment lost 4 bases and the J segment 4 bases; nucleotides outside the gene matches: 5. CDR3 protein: CASSPGTGGGYGYTF. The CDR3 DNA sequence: TGCGCCAGCAGCCCCGGGACAGGGGGGGGCTATGGCTACACCTTC.

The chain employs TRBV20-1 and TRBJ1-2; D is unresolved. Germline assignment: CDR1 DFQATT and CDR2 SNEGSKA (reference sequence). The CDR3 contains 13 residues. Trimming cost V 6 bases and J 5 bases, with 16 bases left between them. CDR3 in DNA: TGCAGTGCAAGTTGGCGGAGTGATTATGGCTACACCTTC. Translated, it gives CSASWRSDYGYTF.

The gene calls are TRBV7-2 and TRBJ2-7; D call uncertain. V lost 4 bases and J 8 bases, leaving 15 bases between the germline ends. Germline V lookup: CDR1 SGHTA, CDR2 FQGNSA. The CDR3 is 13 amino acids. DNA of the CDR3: TGTGCCAGCAGCTCTCAGGCGCCAGGCCAGCAGTACTTC. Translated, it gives CASSSQAPGQQYF.

CDR3 sequence (DNA): TGCGCCAGCAGCTTGTCTCCGCGGGGGGGCAACACCGGGGAGCTGTTTTTT. This sequence encodes CASSLSPRGGNTGELFF. The chain is built from TRBV5-1 and TRBJ2-2, with 9 nucleotides matching TRBD2. The CDR3 consists of 17 residues. Per germline, CDR1 SGHRS and CDR2 YFSETQ. V gave up 1 base and J gave up 2 bases; unmatched junction bases: 6.

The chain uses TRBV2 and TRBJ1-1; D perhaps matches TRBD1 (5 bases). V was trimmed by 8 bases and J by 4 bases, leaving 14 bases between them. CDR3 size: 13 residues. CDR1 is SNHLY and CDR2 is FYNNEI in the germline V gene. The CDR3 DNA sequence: TGTGCCAGCGGGGCAGGGAGGATCACTGAAGCTTTCTTT. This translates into CASGAGRITEAFF.

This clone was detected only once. The chain's CDR3 is CASSNKGTSGRARETQYF. The DNA of the CDR3 is TGTGCCAGCAGCAACAAAGGGACTAGCGGGAGGGCTCGGGAGACCCAGTACTTC. The chain employs TRBV7-2 and TRBJ2-5, with 16 nucleotides matching TRBD2. This CDR3 has 18 amino acids. V shed 5 bases and J 5 bases; nucleotides not matched to a gene: 11. In germline, CDR1 is SGHTA, CDR2 FQGNSA.

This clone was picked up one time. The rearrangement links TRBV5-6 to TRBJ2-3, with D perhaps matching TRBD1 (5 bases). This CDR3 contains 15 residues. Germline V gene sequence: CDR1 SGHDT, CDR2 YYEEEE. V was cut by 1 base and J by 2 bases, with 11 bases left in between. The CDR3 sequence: CASSLLQATTDTQYF. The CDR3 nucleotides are TGTGCCAGCAGCTTGCTACAGGCGACCACAGATACGCAGTATTTT.

The CDR3 loop is CASSEQGARSQHF. CDR3 in DNA: TGTGCCAGTAGTGAACAGGGGGCGAGGTCCCAGCATTTT. V gene TRBV19 combines with J gene TRBJ1-5, with TRBD1 matching 9 bases. Germline loops: CDR1 LNHDA, CDR2 SQIVND (reference sequence). The CDR3 is 13 residues long. With 5 bases clipped from V and 11 bases from J, the junction kept 7 bases outside the gene matches.

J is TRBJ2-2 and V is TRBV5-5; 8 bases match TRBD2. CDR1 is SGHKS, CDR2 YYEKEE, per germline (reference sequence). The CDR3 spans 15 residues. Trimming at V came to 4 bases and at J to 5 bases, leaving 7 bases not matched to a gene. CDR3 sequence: CASSVSGSPTGELFF. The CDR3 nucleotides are TGTGCCAGCAGCGTGAGCGGGAGCCCGACCGGGGAGCTGTTTTTT.

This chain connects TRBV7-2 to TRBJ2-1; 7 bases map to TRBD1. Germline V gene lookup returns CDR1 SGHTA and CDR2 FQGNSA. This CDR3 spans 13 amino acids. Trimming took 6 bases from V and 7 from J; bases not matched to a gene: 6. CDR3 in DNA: TGTGCCAGCAGAGGGACAGTTAGAAATGAGCAGTTCTTC. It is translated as CASRGTVRNEQFF.

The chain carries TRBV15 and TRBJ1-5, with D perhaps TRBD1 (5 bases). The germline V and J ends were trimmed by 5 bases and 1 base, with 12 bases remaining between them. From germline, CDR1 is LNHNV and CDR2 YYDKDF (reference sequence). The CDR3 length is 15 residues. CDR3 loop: CATSADSLSNQPQHF. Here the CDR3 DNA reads TGTGCCACCAGCGCCGACAGTTTAAGCAATCAGCCCCAGCATTTT.

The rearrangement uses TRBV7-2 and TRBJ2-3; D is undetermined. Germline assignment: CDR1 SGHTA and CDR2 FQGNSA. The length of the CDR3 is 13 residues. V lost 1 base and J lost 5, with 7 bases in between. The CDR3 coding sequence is TGTGCCAGCAGCTTAGATTTCCTAGATACGCAGTATTTT. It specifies CASSLDFLDTQYF.

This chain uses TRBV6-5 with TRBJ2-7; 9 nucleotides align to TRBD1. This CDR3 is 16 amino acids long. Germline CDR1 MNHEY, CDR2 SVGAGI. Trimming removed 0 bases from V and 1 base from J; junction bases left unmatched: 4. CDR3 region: CASSYSWTGVSYEQYF. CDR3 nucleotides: TGTGCCAGCAGTTACTCGTGGACAGGGGTATCCTACGAGCAGTACTTC.

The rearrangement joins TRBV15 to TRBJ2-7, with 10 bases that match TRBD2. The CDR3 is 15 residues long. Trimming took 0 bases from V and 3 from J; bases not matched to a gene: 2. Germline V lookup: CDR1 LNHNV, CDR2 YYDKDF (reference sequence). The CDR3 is CATSREGTSDYEQYF. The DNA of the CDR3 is TGTGCCACCAGCAGAGAAGGGACTAGCGACTACGAGCAGTACTTC.

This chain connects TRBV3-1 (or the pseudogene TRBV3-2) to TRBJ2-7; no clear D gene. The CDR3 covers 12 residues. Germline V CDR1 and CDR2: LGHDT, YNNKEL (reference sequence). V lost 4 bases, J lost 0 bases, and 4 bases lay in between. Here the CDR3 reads CASSPSSYEQYF. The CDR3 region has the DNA TGTGCCAGCAGCCCCAGCTCCTACGAGCAGTACTTC.